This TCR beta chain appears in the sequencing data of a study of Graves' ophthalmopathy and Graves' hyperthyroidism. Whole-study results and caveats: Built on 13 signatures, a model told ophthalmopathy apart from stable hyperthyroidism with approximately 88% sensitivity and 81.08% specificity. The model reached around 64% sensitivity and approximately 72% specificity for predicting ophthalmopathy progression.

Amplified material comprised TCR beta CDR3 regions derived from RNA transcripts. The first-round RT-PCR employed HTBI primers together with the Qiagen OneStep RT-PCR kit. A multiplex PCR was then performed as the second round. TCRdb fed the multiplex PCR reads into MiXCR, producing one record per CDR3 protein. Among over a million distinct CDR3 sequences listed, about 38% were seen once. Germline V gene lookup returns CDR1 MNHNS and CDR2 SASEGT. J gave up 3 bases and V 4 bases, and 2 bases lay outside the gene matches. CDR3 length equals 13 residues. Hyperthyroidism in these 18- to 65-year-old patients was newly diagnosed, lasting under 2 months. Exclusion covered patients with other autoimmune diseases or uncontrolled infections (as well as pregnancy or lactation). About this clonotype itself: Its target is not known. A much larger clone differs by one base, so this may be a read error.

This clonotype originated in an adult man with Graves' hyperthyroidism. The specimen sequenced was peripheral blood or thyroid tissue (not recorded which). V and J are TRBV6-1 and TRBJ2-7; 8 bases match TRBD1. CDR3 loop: CASSGGQDYEQYF. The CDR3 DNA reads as TGTGCCAGCAGTGGGGGACAGGACTACGAGCAGTACTTC.